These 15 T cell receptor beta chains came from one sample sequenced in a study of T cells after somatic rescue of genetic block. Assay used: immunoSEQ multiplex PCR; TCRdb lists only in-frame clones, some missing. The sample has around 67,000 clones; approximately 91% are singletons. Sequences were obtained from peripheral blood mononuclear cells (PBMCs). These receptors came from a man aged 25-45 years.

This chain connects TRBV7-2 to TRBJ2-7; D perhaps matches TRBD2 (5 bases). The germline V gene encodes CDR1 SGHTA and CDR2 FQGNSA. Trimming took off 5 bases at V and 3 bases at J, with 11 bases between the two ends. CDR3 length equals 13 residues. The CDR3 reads CASSLSAHYEQYF. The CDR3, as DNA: TGTGCCAGCAGCCTTAGCGCCCACTACGAGCAGTACTTC. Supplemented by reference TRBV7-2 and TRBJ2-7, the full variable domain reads GAGVSQSPSNKVTEKGKDVELRCDPISGHTALYWYRQSLGQGLEFLIYFQGNSAPDKSGLPSDRFSAERTGGSVSTLTIQRTQQEDSAVYLCASSLSAHYEQYFGPGTRLTVT.

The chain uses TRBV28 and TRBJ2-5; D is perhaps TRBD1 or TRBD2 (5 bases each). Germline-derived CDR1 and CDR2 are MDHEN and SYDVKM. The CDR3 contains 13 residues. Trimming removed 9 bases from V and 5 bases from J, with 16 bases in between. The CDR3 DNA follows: TGTGCCAGTGTAATGGGGGTTTGGGAGACCCAGTACTTC. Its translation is CASVMGVWETQYF.

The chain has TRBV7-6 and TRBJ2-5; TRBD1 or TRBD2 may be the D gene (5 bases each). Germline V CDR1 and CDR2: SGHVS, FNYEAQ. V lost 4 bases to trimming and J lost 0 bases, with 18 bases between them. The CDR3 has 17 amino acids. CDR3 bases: TGTGCCAGCAGCTACCGGGGCAGGCCCATGTACCAAGAGACCCAGTACTTC. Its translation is CASSYRGRPMYQETQYF.

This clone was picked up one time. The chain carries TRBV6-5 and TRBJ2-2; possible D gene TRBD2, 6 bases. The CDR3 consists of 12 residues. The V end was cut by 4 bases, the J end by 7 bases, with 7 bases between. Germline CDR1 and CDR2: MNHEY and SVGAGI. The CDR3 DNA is TGTGCCAGCAGTTTGGGGGGCGGGGAGCTGTTTTTT. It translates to CASSLGGGELFF.

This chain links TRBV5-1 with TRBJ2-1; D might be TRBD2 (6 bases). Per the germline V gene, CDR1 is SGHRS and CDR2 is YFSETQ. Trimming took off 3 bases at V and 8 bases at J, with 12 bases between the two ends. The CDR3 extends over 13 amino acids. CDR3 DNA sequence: TGCGCCAGCAGCTCTTACTGGGAGGATGAGCAGTTCTTC. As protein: CASSSYWEDEQFF. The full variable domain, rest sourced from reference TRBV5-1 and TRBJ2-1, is KAGVTQTPRYLIKTRGQQVTLSCSPISGHRSVSWYQQTPGQGLQFLFEYFSETQRNKGNFPGRFSGRQFSNSRSEMNVSTLELGDSALYLCASSSYWEDEQFFGPGTRLTVL.

Here the CDR3 DNA reads TGCGCCAGCAGCACCAATCCGGGACAGGGGGCAAGCTATGGCTACACCTTC. Its protein product is CASSTNPGQGASYGYTF. V gene TRBV5-1 combines with J gene TRBJ1-2; 12 bases agree with TRBD1. V shed 4 bases, J shed 4 bases, and the junction held 11 bases outside the gene matches. The CDR3 consists of 17 residues. Germline V gene sequence: CDR1 SGHRS, CDR2 YFSETQ.

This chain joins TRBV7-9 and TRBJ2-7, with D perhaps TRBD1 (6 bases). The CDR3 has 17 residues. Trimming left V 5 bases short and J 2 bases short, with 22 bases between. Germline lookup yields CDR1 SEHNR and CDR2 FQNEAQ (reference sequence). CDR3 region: CASSPRVRQGTPYEQYF. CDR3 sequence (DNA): TGTGCCAGCAGCCCACGAGTTAGGCAGGGGACCCCCTACGAGCAGTACTTC. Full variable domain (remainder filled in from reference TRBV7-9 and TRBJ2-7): DTGVSQNPRHKITKRGQNVTFRCDPISEHNRLYWYRQTLGQGPEFLTYFQNEAQLEKSRLLSDRFSAERPKGSFSTLEIQRTEQGDSAMYLCASSPRVRQGTPYEQYFGPGTRLTVT.

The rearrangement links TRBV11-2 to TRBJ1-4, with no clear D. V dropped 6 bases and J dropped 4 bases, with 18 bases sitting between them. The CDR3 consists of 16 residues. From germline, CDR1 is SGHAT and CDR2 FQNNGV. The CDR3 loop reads CASRLPSSTLNEKLFF. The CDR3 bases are TGTGCCAGCAGACTCCCATCCAGTACACTTAATGAAAAACTGTTTTTT.

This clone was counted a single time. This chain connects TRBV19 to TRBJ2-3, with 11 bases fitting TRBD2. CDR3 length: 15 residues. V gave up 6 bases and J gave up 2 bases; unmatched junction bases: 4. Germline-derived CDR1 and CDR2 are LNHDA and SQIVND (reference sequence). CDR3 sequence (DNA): TGTGCCAGTAGGATGACTAGCGGGACCACAGATACGCAGTATTTT. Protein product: CASRMTSGTTDTQYF.

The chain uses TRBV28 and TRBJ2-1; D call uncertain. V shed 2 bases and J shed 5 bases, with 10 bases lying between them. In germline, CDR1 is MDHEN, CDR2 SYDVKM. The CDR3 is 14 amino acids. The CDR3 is CASSLGLGNNEQFF. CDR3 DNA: TGTGCCAGCAGTTTAGGGTTGGGAAACAATGAGCAGTTCTTC.

The CDR3 here is CASSVEGRGLNEQFF. The CDR3 bases are TGTGCCAGCAGCGTAGAGGGCAGGGGGCTCAATGAGCAGTTCTTC. The V call is TRBV9, the J call TRBJ2-1; 8 bases are shared with TRBD1. The CDR3 is made up of 15 amino acids. Losses at the gene ends were 0 bases for V and 6 bases for J; bases not matched to a gene: 5. The germline V gene has CDR1 SGDLS and CDR2 YYNGEE.

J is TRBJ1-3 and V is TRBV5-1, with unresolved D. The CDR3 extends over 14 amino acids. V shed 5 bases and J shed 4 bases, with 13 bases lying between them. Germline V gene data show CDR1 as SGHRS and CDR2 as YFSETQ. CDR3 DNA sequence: TGCGCCAGCAGACGGACGTGGGGAGGAAACACCATATATTTT. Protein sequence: CASRRTWGGNTIYF. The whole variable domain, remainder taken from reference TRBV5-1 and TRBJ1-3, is KAGVTQTPRYLIKTRGQQVTLSCSPISGHRSVSWYQQTPGQGLQFLFEYFSETQRNKGNFPGRFSGRQFSNSRSEMNVSTLELGDSALYLCASRRTWGGNTIYFGEGSWLTVV.

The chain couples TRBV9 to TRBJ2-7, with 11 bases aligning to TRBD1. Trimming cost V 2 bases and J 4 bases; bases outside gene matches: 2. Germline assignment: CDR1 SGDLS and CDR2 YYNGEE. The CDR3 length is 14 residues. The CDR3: CASSVGQGGYEQYF. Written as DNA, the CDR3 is TGTGCCAGCAGCGTGGGACAGGGGGGATACGAGCAGTACTTC.

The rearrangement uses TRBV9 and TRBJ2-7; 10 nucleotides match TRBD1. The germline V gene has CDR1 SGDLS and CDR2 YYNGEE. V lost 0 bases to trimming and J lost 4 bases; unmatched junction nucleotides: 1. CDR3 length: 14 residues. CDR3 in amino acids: CASSVGQGAYEQYF. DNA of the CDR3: TGTGCCAGCAGCGTAGGACAGGGGGCTTACGAGCAGTACTTC. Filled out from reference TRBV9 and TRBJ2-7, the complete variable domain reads DSGVTQTPKHLITATGQRVTLRCSPRSGDLSVYWYQQSLDQGLQFLIQYYNGEERAKGNILERFSAQQFPDLHSELNLSSLELGDSALYFCASSVGQGAYEQYFGPGTRLTVT.

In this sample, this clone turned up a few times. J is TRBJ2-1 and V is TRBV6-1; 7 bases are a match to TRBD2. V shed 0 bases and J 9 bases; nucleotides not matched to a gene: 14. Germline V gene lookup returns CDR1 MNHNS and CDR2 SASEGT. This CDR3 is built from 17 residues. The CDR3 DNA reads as TGTGCCAGCAGTGAAGCCTGGCGGGAGCGGTCCCGTGGTGAGCAGTTCTTC. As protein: CASSEAWRERSRGEQFF.